This T cell receptor beta chain emerged from a study of T cell repertoires in cytomegalovirus infection. V lost 0 bases, J lost 9 bases, and 9 bases lay in between. The CDR3 runs to 12 residues. CDR1 DFQATT and CDR2 SNEGSKA come from the germline V gene (reference sequence). TCRdb reprocessed the reads via MiXCR and lists one record per CDR3 protein. Altogether roughly 760,000 distinct CDR3 sequences are present, roughly 35% being singletons, with the ten largest covering 2.5% to 3.5%. A few counts support this clonotype. The sequence was collected from a human donor in good health (CMV status not recorded). Some clones in this sample may be carry-over from other donors' samples. V usage is TRBV20-1 and J usage is TRBJ2-1, with D unclear. Sequences were obtained from PBMCs. CDR3 bases: TGCAGTGCTAGAGATTTGGTCAGTGAGCAGTTCTTC. Translating it yields CSARDLVSEQFF.